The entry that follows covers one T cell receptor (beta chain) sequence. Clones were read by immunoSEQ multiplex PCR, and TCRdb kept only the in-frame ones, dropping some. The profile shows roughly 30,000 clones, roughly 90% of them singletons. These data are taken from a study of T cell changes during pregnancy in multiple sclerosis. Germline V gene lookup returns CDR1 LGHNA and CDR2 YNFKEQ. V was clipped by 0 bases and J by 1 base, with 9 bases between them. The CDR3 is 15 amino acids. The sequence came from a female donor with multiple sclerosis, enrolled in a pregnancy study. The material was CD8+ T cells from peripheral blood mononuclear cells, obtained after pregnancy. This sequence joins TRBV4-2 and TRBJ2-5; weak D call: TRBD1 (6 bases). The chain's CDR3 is CASSQEHRAQETQYF. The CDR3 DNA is TGTGCCAGCAGCCAAGAGCACAGGGCCCAAGAGACCCAGTACTTC.